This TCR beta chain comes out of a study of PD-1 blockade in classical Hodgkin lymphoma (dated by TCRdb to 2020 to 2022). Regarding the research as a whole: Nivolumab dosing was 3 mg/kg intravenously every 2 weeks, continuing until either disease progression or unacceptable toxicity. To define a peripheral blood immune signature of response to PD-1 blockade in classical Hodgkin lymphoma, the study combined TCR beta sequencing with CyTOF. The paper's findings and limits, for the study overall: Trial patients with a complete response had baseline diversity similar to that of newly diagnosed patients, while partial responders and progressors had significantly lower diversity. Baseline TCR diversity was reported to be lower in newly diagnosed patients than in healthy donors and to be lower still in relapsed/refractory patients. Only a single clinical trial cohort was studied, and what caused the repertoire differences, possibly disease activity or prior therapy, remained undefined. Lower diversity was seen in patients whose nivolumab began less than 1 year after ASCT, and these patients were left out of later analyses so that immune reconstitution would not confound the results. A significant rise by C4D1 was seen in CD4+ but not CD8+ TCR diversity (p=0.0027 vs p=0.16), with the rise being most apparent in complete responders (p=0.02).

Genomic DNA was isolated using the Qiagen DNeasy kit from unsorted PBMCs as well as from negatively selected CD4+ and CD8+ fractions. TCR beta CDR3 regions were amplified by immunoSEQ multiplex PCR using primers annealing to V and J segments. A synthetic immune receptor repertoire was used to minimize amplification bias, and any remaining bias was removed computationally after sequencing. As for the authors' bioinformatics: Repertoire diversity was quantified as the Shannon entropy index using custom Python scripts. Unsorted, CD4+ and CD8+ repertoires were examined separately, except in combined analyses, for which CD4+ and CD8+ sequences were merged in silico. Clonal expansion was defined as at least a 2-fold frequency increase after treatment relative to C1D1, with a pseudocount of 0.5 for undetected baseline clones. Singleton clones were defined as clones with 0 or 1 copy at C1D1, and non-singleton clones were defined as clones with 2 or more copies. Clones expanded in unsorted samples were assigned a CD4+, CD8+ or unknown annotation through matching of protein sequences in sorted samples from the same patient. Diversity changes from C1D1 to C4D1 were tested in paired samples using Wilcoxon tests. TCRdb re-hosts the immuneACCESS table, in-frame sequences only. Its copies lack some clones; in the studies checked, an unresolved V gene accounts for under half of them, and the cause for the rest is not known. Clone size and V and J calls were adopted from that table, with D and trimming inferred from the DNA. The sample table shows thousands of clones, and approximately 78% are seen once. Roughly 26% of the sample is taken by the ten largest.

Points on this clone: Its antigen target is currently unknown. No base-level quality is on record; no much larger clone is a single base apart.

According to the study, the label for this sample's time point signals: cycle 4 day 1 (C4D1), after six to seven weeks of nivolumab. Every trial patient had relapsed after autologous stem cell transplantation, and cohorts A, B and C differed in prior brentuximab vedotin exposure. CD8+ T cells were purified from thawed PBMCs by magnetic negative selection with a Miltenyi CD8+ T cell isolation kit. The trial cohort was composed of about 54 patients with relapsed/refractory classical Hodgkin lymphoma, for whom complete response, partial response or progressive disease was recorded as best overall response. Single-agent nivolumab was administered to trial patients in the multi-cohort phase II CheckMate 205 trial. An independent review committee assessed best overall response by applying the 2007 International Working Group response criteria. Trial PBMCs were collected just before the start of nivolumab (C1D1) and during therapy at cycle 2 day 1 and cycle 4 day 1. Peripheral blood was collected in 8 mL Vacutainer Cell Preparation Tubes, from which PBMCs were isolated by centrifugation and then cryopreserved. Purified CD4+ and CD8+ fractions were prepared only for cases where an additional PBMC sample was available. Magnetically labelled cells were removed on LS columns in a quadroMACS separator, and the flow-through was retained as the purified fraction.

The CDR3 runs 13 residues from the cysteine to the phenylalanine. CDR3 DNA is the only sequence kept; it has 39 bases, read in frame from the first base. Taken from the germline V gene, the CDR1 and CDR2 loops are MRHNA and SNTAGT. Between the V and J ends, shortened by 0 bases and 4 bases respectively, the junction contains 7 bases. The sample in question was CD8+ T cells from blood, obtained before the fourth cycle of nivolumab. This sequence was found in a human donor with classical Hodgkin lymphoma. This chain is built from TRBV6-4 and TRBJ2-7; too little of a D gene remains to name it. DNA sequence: TGTGCCAGCAGTGACTCGATCGGGTACGAGCAGTACTTC. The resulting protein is CASSDSIGYEQYF.